Detailed here is one T cell receptor beta chain. Its specificity is unknown. This clone may be a read error of a much larger clone one base away. Trimming at V came to 2 bases and at J to 3 bases, leaving 2 bases not matched to a gene. Germline loops: CDR1 SGHRS, CDR2 YFSETQ. The CDR3 loop spans 14 amino acids. These data originate in a study of T-cell memory formation after mild COVID-19. The wider study: There were largely donor-specific TCR clusters. Study-wide points: Clones that got smaller from day 15 to 85 had even CD4/CD8, while clones growing later tipped toward CD4+.

Via MiXCR, TCRdb re-called the 5' RACE reads, giving one row per CDR3 protein. Of about 340,000 distinct CDR3 sequences in the sample, 20% to 25% are singletons; the top ten hold 20% to 25%. This receptor was obtained from a man younger than 35 who had mild COVID-19 (a few samples of this study predate the infection). Cell type and time point are not known. V is TRBV5-1 and J is TRBJ2-5, with TRBD2 matching over 9 bases. The sample was PBMCs or a T cell subset sorted from them (not recorded which). The CDR3 protein is CASSFASGEETQYF. Written as DNA, the CDR3 is TGCGCCAGCAGCTTCGCTAGCGGGGAAGAGACCCAGTACTTC.